Each of the 29 T cell receptor beta chains below was sequenced from the same sample in a study of early T cells in non-severe SARS-CoV-2 infection. Using its own MiXCR run on the 5' RACE reads, TCRdb lists one record per CDR3 protein. The data show roughly 54,000 distinct CDR3 sequences, 5.6% seen once. The material sequenced was whole blood. The source is an adult who was a healthcare worker with PCR-confirmed SARS-CoV-2 infection or an uninfected control (not recorded which).

This clonotype was counted between two and nine times. The V call is TRBV12-3 or TRBV12-4, the J call TRBJ2-2; D is perhaps TRBD1 or TRBD2 (6 bases each). The V gene lost 7 bases and the J gene lost 7 bases, with 16 bases spanning the gap. The CDR3 has 14 amino acids. The CDR3 DNA reads as TGTGCCAGCACCACTAGGGGGGCGGTCGGGGAGCTGTTTTTT. Amino acids: CASTTRGAVGELFF.

This clonotype was seen repeatedly, ten times or more. The chain couples TRBV20-1 to TRBJ2-1; 10 bases map to TRBD2. CDR1 and CDR2 from the germline V gene are DFQATT and SNEGSKA (reference sequence). V lost 0 bases and J lost 10; bases outside the gene matches: 9. The CDR3 is made up of 15 amino acids. The CDR3 DNA follows: TGCAGTGCTAGAGATCGCTTAGCGGGAGGACCCGAGCAGTTCTTC. It is translated as CSARDRLAGGPEQFF.

This clonotype occurred many times. The rearrangement links TRBV24-1 to TRBJ2-7; 7 positions agree with TRBD1. Germline CDR1 is KGHDR and CDR2 is SFDVKD. V lost 4 bases and J lost 9; bases outside the gene matches: 14. The CDR3 loop spans 15 amino acids. CDR3 bases: TGTGCCACCAGTGAACGTGGACCAAATCGACAGGGGCAGTACTTC. It yields the protein CATSERGPNRQGQYF.

This clonotype was seen at least ten times. The chain has TRBV7-7 and TRBJ1-2; D ambiguous. Germline V gives CDR1 SSHAT, CDR2 FNYEAQ (reference sequence). CDR3 length: 11 residues. CDR3 residues: CVGFLNYGYTF. The DNA for the CDR3 is TGTGTGGGCTTTTTGAACTATGGCTACACCTTC. The full variable domain, rest sourced from reference TRBV7-7 and TRBJ1-2, is GAGVSQSPRYKVTKRGQDVTLRCDPISSHATLYWYQQALGQGPEFLTYFNYEAQPDKSGLPSDRFSAERPEGSISTLTIQRTEQRDSAMYRCVGFLNYGYTFGSGTRLTVV.

This clonotype was found many times. The chain uses TRBV11-2 and TRBJ2-3; D not resolved. V lost 5 bases and J 0 bases, leaving 9 bases between the germline ends. The CDR3 covers 14 residues. Germline lookup yields CDR1 SGHAT and CDR2 FQNNGV. The CDR3: CASSPPVSTDTQYF. In DNA form, the CDR3 reads TGTGCCAGCAGCCCCCCCGTAAGCACAGATACGCAGTATTTT.

This clonotype was seen ten or more times. The chain carries TRBV3-1 and TRBJ2-3; D not certain. CDR1 and CDR2 (germline): LGHDT, YNNKEL (reference sequence). V was cut by 4 bases and J by 3 bases, with 8 bases left in between. The CDR3 loop spans 13 amino acids. CDR3 amino acids: CASSLRLTDTQYF. The CDR3 DNA reads TGTGCCAGCAGCCTCAGACTTACAGATACGCAGTATTTT.

This clonotype appeared many times. The rearrangement joins TRBV29-1 to TRBJ2-7, with 8 bases aligning to TRBD1. V was clipped by 6 bases and J by 5 bases; unmatched bases: 6. In germline, CDR1 is SQVTM, CDR2 ANQGSEA. This CDR3 is 12 amino acids long. CDR3 sequence (DNA): TGCAGCGTCGCCGGGACAGGCCACGAGCAGTACTTC. Protein sequence: CSVAGTGHEQYF.

V is TRBV7-9 and J is TRBJ2-7, with 7 bases identical to TRBD2. CDR3 size: 15 residues. V shed 1 base and J 3 bases; nucleotides not matched to a gene: 6. The germline V gene encodes CDR1 SEHNR and CDR2 FQNEAQ (reference sequence). CDR3 region: CASSLVAGVDYEQYF. Written as DNA, the CDR3 is TGTGCCAGCAGCTTAGTTGCGGGGGTTGACTACGAGCAGTACTTC.

This clonotype was detected many times. The chain couples TRBV5-1 to TRBJ2-3; possible D gene TRBD2, 7 bases. CDR3 length equals 15 residues. Germline V lookup: CDR1 SGHRS, CDR2 YFSETQ. Trimming took off 2 bases at V and 1 base at J, with 11 bases between the two ends. The chain's CDR3 is CASSFRGARTDTQYF. As DNA, the CDR3 is TGCGCCAGCAGCTTTCGGGGGGCGCGCACAGATACGCAGTATTTT.

The rearrangement joins TRBV5-1 to TRBJ2-5; no reliable D call. The germline V gene has CDR1 SGHRS and CDR2 YFSETQ. The ends were cut back, 0 bases at V and 4 bases at J, with 13 bases in the middle. The CDR3 loop spans 15 amino acids. The DNA for the CDR3 is TGCGCCAGCAGCTTGGCCCCTTGGGCAAGAGAGACCCAGTACTTC. Protein sequence: CASSLAPWARETQYF.

This chain connects TRBV10-3 to TRBJ2-7; D is ambiguous. Deletions cut 0 bases from V and 2 bases from J, with 5 bases between. Germline-derived CDR1 and CDR2 are ENHRY and SYGVKD. The CDR3 is made up of 13 amino acids. The CDR3 coding sequence is TGTGCCATCAGTGAGTCCTTGACCTACGAGCAGTACTTC. This translates into CAISESLTYEQYF.

This clonotype was counted many times. CDR3 loop: CASSAGGDHSPLHF. The CDR3 bases are TGTGCCAGCAGCGCCGGGGGGGACCATTCACCCCTCCACTTT. The chain links TRBV5-4 to TRBJ1-6; weak D call: TRBD1 (5 bases). CDR1 SGHNT and CDR2 YYREEE come from the germline V gene (reference sequence). V lost 4 bases, J lost 8 bases, and 13 bases lay in between. The CDR3 has 14 residues.

This clonotype has at least ten counts. The chain couples TRBV7-2 to TRBJ2-7, with 8 bases aligning to TRBD1. The germline gives CDR1 SGHTA, CDR2 FQGNSA. The V segment lost 5 bases and the J segment 3 bases; nucleotides outside the gene matches: 3. The CDR3 spans 13 residues. This chain's CDR3 is CASSDRGHYEQYF. CDR3 in DNA: TGTGCCAGCAGCGACAGGGGTCACTACGAGCAGTACTTC. Complete variable domain (other parts from reference TRBV7-2 and TRBJ2-7): GAGVSQSPSNKVTEKGKDVELRCDPISGHTALYWYRQSLGQGLEFLIYFQGNSAPDKSGLPSDRFSAERTGGSVSTLTIQRTQQEDSAVYLCASSDRGHYEQYFGPGTRLTVT.

This chain uses TRBV10-3 with TRBJ2-2, with TRBD2 identical over 14 bases. The CDR3 runs 14 residues. The V gene end was trimmed by 11 bases and the J gene end by 4 bases; junction bases not matched to a gene: 3. CDR1 is ENHRY and CDR2 is SYGVKD in the germline V gene. The CDR3 DNA follows: TGTGCCGTGGGACTAGCGGGGGTCACCGGGGAGCTGTTTTTT. As protein: CAVGLAGVTGELFF.

The chain has TRBV6-2 or TRBV6-3 and TRBJ2-7, with D possibly TRBD2 on 6 matching bases. The CDR3 totals 16 residues. Per germline, CDR1 MNHEY and CDR2 SVGEGT. V shed 3 bases and J shed 1 base, with 16 bases lying between them. This CDR3 is CASSYLGPGRSYEQYF. CDR3 sequence (DNA): TGTGCCAGCAGTTATCTGGGGCCCGGGAGATCCTACGAGCAGTACTTC.

Ten or more counts support this clonotype. This rearrangement joins TRBV20-1 to TRBJ1-4; no firm D call. With 0 bases removed from V and 10 bases from J, the gap between germline ends came to 9 bases. Germline V gives CDR1 DFQATT, CDR2 SNEGSKA (reference sequence). This CDR3 has 12 amino acids. DNA for the CDR3: TGCAGTGCTAGAGAGGCCTGGGGAAAACTGTTTTTT. It yields the protein CSAREAWGKLFF.

This clonotype appeared many times. The chain joins TRBV12-3 or TRBV12-4 to TRBJ1-6, with TRBD1 identical over 8 bases. The CDR3 has 14 amino acids. Unmatched junction bases numbered 7, after V lost 5 bases and J lost 10 bases. CDR3 nucleotide sequence: TGTGCCAGCAGTGGCAGGACAGGGTCCTCACCCCTCCACTTT. Its translation is CASSGRTGSSPLHF.

The table lists this clonotype with many counts. The genes are TRBV10-3 and TRBJ2-1; 14 bases map to TRBD2. The CDR3 runs to 16 residues. Trimming at V came to 6 bases and at J to 8 bases, leaving 9 bases not matched to a gene. Germline lookup yields CDR1 ENHRY and CDR2 SYGVKD. The CDR3: CAISTGLAGVWDEQFF. CDR3 DNA: TGTGCCATCAGCACGGGACTAGCGGGAGTTTGGGATGAGCAGTTCTTC.

In this sample, this clonotype turned up many times. CDR3 nucleotides: TGTGCCAGCGGTCAGGGGGGCTGGAGGAGCACTGAAGCTTTCTTT. This sequence encodes CASGQGGWRSTEAFF. The genes are TRBV27 and TRBJ1-1, with 7 bases matching TRBD1. The CDR3 is 15 amino acids. Germline V gene lookup returns CDR1 MNHEY and CDR2 SMNVEV (reference sequence). The J segment lost 4 bases and the V segment lost 8 bases, leaving 13 bases of the junction unmatched.

This clonotype showed up many times. The chain joins TRBV20-1 to TRBJ2-3; a possible D gene is TRBD1 (5 bases). The V gene lost 0 bases and the J gene lost 4 bases, with 14 bases spanning the gap. The germline V gene encodes CDR1 DFQATT and CDR2 SNEGSKA (reference sequence). The CDR3 spans 15 residues. The CDR3 reads CSARDGQGRADTQYF. The CDR3 DNA reads as TGCAGTGCTAGAGATGGGCAGGGCCGGGCAGATACGCAGTATTTT.

This clonotype has ten or more counts. The J gene is TRBJ1-1, the V gene TRBV12-3 or TRBV12-4, with D maybe TRBD1 (5 bases). The CDR3 is 14 residues long. The CDR3 sequence: CAPRDRDTNTEAFF. The CDR3 DNA sequence: TGTGCGCCCAGGGACCGAGATACGAACACTGAAGCTTTCTTT.

The table lists this clonotype with many counts. The rearrangement uses TRBV29-1 and TRBJ2-6; TRBD1 matches at 7 bases. CDR1 SQVTM and CDR2 ANQGSEA come from the germline V gene. There are 17 residues in the CDR3. The junction had 11 bases not matched to a gene; V was cut back by 6 bases and J by 0 bases. DNA of the CDR3: TGCAGCGTCACAGAAAGGGACAGTCGCTCTGGGGCCAACGTCCTGACTTTC. It specifies CSVTERDSRSGANVLTF.

This clonotype was counted at least ten times. This chain connects TRBV20-1 to TRBJ2-7; D is perhaps TRBD1 or TRBD2 (5 bases each). CDR3 size: 12 residues. The ends were cut back, 6 bases at V and 2 bases at J, with 11 bases in the middle. The V gene's germline CDR1 is DFQATT and CDR2 SNEGSKA (reference sequence). For the CDR3, the DNA is TGCAGTGCCGGGGACCAGACCTACGAGCAGTACTTC. Protein: CSAGDQTYEQYF.

This clonotype came up many times. V is TRBV12-2 and J is TRBJ1-5; the table assigns TRBD1, which was not confirmed against the DNA. TRBV12-2 is tagged as a pseudogene. The CDR3 totals 19 residues. The CDR3 sequence: CASRLPVYLLSRNNQPQHF. The CDR3 region has the DNA TGTGCAAGTCGCTTACCGGTATACCTGTTGTCCAGGAACAATCAGCCCCAGCATTTT.

This clonotype was seen repeatedly, ten times or more. This chain links TRBV7-2 with TRBJ2-4; 8 bases are a match to TRBD1. The ends lost 4 bases at V and 0 bases at J; junction bases unmatched: 8. This CDR3 comprises 17 residues. CDR1 is SGHTA and CDR2 is FQGNSA in the germline V gene. CDR3: CASSWTGSGLAKNIQYF. The DNA of the CDR3 is TGTGCCAGCAGCTGGACAGGGAGTGGGCTAGCCAAAAACATTCAGTACTTC. The complete variable domain, with remaining parts taken from reference TRBV7-2 and TRBJ2-4, reads GAGVSQSPSNKVTEKGKDVELRCDPISGHTALYWYRQSLGQGLEFLIYFQGNSAPDKSGLPSDRFSAERTGGSVSTLTIQRTQQEDSAVYLCASSWTGSGLAKNIQYFGAGTRLSVL.

V usage is TRBV2 and J usage is TRBJ2-7, with a weak D call TRBD1 (5 bases). CDR1 and CDR2 from the germline V gene are SNHLY and FYNNEI. Deletions cut 3 bases from V and 5 bases from J, with 11 bases between. This CDR3 spans 13 amino acids. DNA for the CDR3: TGTGCCAGCAGTGACTCAGGGAACCACGAGCAGTACTTC. Encoded protein: CASSDSGNHEQYF.

This clonotype was counted ten times or more. The chain has TRBV6-5 and TRBJ1-5, with 7 bases matching TRBD1. Germline-derived CDR1 and CDR2 are MNHEY and SVGAGI. With V trimmed by 10 bases and J by 3 bases, 12 bases remained unmatched. The CDR3 has 15 residues. CDR3 sequence (DNA): TGTGCCACCAGGGGGAACAGGGGATTCAATCAGCCCCAGCATTTT. Its translation: CATRGNRGFNQPQHF.

This clonotype came up many times. The chain carries TRBV3-1 and TRBJ2-7; D is uncertain. This CDR3 has 16 residues. V was cut by 4 bases and J by 3 bases, with 19 bases left in between. The germline V gene encodes CDR1 LGHDT and CDR2 YNNKEL (reference sequence). In nucleotides, the CDR3 is TGTGCCAGCAGCCCAAGAAGGTGGTCAGAGCGCTACGAGCAGTACTTC. Protein product: CASSPRRWSERYEQYF.

Comments on this clonotype: This may arise from a read error, as a much more abundant clone is one base away. The chain carries TRBV5-1 and TRBJ2-5; 9 bases agree with TRBD2. V dropped 4 bases and J dropped 6; count of bases not matched to a gene: 10. CDR1 and CDR2 (germline): SGHRS, YFSETQ. CDR3 length equals 15 residues. DNA for the CDR3: TGCGCCAGCAGCCTGGATAGCGGGAGACAAAAGACCCAGTACTTC. This codes for CASSLDSGRQKTQYF.